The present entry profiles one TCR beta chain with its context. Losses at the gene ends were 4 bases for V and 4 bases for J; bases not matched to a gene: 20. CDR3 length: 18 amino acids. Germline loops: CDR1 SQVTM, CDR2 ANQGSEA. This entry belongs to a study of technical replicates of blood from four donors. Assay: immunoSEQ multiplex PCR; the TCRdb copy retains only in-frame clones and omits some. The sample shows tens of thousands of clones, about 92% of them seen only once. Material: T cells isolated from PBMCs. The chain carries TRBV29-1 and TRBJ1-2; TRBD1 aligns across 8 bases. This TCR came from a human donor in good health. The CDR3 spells CSVGPLLGQGDLPYGYTF. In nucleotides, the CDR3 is TGCAGCGTTGGCCCCCTATTAGGACAGGGCGACTTGCCCTATGGCTACACCTTC. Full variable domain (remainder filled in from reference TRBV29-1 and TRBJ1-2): SAVISQKPSRDICQRGTSLTIQCQVDSQVTMMFWYRQQPGQSLTLIATANQGSEATYESGFVIDKFPISRPNLTFSTLTVSNMSPEDSSIYLCSVGPLLGQGDLPYGYTFGSGTRLTVV.